This T cell receptor beta chain was recovered during a study of STAT3 mutations in large granular lymphocyte leukemia. Assay used: immunoSEQ multiplex PCR; TCRdb lists only in-frame clones, some missing. The sample has around 30,000 clones, around 88% seen once. This clone showed up just a few times. Its antigen is still unknown. Notes on the study in general: In T-cell large granular lymphocyte leukemia, about half of patients showed multiple immunodominant subclonotypes.

The CDR3 loop spans 14 amino acids. The J segment lost 11 bases and the V segment lost 0 bases, leaving 7 bases of the junction unmatched. Germline CDR1 and CDR2: SGHRS and YFSETQ. The chain employs TRBV5-1 and TRBJ2-2; 7 positions agree with TRBD2. The origin of this receptor is a man between 60 and 75 years old with T-cell large granular lymphocyte leukemia. Some clones in this sample may be carry-over from other donors' samples. What was sequenced was peripheral blood mononuclear cells. In nucleotides, the CDR3 is TGCGCCAGCAGCTTGGACCGCCCGGGGGGAGAGCTGTTTTTT. Translating gives CASSLDRPGGELFF.